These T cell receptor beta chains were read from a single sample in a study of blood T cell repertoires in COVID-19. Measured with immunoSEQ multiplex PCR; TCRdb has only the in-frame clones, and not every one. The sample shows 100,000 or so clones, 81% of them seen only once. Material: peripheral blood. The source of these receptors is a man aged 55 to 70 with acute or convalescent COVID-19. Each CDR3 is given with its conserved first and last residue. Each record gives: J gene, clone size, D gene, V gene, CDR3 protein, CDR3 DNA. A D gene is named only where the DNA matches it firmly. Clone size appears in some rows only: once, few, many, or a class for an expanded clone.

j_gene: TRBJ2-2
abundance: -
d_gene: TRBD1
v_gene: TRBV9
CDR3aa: CASSVEDRGRTGELFF
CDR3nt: TGTGCCAGCAGCGTAGAGGACAGGGGAAGGACCGGGGAGCTGTTTTTT

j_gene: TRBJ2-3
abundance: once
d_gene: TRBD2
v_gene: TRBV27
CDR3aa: CASSLFLTPGTSGRDTQYF
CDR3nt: TGTGCCAGCAGTTTATTCCTTACGCCCGGGACTAGCGGGAGGGATACGCAGTATTTT

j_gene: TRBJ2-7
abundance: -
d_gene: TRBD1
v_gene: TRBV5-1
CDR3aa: CASSPRTGFVEQYF
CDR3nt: TGCGCCAGCAGCCCTCGGACAGGGTTTGTCGAGCAGTACTTC

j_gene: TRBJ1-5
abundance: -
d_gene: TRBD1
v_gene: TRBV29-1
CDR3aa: CSVGQGDQPQHF
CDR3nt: TGCAGCGTTGGACAGGGGGATCAGCCCCAGCATTTT

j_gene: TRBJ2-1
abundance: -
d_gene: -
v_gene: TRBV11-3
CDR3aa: CASSLDNLAASEQFF
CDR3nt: TGTGCCAGCAGCTTAGACAACCTGGCAGCGAGTGAGCAGTTCTTC

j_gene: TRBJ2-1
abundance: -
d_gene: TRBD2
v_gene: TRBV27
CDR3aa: CASKLAGGNEQFF
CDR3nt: TGTGCCAGCAAACTAGCGGGAGGCAATGAGCAGTTCTTC

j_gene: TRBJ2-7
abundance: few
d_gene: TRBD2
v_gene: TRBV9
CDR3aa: CASSVGTNSYEQYF
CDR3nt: TGTGCCAGCAGCGTCGGGACTAACTCCTACGAGCAGTACTTC

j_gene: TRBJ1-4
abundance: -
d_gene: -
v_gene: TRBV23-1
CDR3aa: CASSHPRGMGNEKLFF
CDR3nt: TGCGCCAGCAGTCACCCCAGGGGAATGGGTAATGAAAAACTGTTTTTT

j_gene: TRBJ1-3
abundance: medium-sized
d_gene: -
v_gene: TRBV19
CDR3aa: CASSMGRGVSGNTIYF
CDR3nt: TGTGCCAGTAGTATGGGGAGGGGCGTCTCTGGAAACACCATATATTTT

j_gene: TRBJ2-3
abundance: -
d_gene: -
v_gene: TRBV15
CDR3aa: CATSRGQGTDTQYF
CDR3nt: TGTGCCACCAGCAGAGGACAGGGCACAGATACGCAGTATTTT

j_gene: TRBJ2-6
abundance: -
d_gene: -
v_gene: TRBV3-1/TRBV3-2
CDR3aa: CASSQGVAGYSGANVLTF
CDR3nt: TGTGCCAGCAGCCAAGGCGTTGCGGGGTACTCTGGGGCCAACGTCCTGACTTTC

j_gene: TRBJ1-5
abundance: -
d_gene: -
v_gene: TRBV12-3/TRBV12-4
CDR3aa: CASSPRYGPQHF
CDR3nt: TGTGCCAGCAGCCCTCGGTACGGGCCCCAGCATTTT

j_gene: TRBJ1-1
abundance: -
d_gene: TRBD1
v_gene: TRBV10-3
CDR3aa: CAISGRGPSEAFF
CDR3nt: TGTGCCATCAGTGGCAGGGGGCCGAGTGAAGCTTTCTTT

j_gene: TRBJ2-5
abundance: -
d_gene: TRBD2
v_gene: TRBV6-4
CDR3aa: CASSASASGQETQYF
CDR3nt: TGTGCCAGCAGTGCCTCCGCTAGCGGGCAAGAGACCCAGTACTTC

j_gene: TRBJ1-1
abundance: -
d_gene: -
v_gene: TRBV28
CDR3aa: CASSVRRLGGTEAFF
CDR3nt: TGTGCCAGCAGCGTACGCCGTCTGGGGGGCACTGAAGCTTTCTTT

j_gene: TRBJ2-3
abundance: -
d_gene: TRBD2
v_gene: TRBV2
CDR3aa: CASSEVVAGGTSTDTQYF
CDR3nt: TGTGCCAGCAGTGAAGTGGTAGCGGGGGGGACTAGCACAGATACGCAGTATTTT

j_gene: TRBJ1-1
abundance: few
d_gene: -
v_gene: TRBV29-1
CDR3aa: CSVGRDPGEHTEAFF
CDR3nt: TGCAGCGTTGGCCGGGATCCGGGGGAACACACTGAAGCTTTCTTT

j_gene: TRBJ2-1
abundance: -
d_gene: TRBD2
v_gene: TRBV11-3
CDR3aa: CASSLPSGVNEQFF
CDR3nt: TGTGCCAGCAGCTTACCTAGCGGAGTCAATGAGCAGTTCTTC

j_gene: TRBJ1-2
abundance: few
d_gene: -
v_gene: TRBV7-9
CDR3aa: CASSNTEEGGYTF
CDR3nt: TGTGCCAGCAGTAATACAGAGGAGGGTGGCTACACCTTC

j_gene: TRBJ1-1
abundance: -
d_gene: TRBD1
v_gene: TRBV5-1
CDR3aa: CASSLAKQGDRAFF
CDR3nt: TGCGCCAGCAGCTTGGCAAAACAGGGGGACCGAGCTTTCTTT

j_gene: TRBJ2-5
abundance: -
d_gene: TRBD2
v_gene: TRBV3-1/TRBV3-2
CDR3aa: CASSQVSGGQETQYF
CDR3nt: TGTGCCAGCAGCCAAGTTAGCGGGGGGCAAGAGACCCAGTACTTC

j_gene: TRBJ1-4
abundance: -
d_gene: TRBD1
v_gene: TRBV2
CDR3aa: CASRNDRGREKLFF
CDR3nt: TGTGCCAGCAGGAACGACAGGGGGCGTGAAAAACTGTTTTTT

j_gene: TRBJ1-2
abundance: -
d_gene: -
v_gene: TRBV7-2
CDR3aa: CASSLVRGGTVNYGYTF
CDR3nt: TGTGCCAGCAGCTTAGTTAGGGGGGGTACAGTTAACTATGGCTACACCTTC

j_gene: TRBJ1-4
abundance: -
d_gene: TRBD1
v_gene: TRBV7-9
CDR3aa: CASSFLTGVATNEKLFF
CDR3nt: TGTGCCAGCAGCTTCTTGACAGGGGTTGCAACTAATGAAAAACTGTTTTTT

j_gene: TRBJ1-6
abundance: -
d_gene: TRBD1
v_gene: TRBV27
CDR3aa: CASSSDRGNSPLHF
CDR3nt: TGTGCCAGCAGTTCAGACAGGGGTAATTCACCCCTCCACTTT

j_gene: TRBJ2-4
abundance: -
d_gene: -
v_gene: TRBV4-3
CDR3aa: CASSQDNILLAKNIQYF
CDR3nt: TGCGCCAGCAGCCAAGATAATATCTTACTAGCCAAAAACATTCAGTACTTC

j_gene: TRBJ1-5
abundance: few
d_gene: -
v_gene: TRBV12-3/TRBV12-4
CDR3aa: CASSFTSEAQHF
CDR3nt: TGTGCCAGCAGTTTCACTTCTGAGGCCCAGCATTTT

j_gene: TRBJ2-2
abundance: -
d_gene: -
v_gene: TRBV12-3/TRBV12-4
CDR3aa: CASSSVTGELFF
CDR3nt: TGTGCCAGCAGTTCTGTAACCGGGGAGCTGTTTTTT

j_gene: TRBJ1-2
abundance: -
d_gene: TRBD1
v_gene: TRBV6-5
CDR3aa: CASSYSATGANYGYTF
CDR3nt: TGTGCCAGCAGTTACTCTGCGACAGGGGCCAACTATGGCTACACCTTC

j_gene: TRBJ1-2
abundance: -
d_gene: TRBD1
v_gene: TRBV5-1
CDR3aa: CASSPGDRRDYGYTF
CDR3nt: TGCGCCAGCAGCCCTGGGGACAGGAGAGACTATGGCTACACCTTC

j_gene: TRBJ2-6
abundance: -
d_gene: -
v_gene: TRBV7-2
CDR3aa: CASSSTGPAGANVLTF
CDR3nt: TGTGCCAGCAGCTCCACAGGACCCGCCGGGGCCAACGTCCTGACTTTC

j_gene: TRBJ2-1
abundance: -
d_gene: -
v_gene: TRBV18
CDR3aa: CASSPFQQAYNEQFF
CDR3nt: TGTGCCAGCTCACCGTTTCAGCAGGCCTACAATGAGCAGTTCTTC

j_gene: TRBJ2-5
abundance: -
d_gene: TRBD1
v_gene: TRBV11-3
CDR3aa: CASSLVGGGETQYF
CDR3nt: TGTGCCAGCAGCTTAGTAGGGGGCGGTGAGACCCAGTACTTC

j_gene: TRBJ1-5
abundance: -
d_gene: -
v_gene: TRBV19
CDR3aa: CASSMSNSNQPQHF
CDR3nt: TGTGCCAGTAGTATGAGTAATAGCAATCAGCCCCAGCATTTT

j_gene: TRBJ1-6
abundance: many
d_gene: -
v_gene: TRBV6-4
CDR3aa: CASSELSGTTPLHF
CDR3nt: TGTGCCAGCAGTGAATTAAGTGGCACCACACCCCTCCACTTT

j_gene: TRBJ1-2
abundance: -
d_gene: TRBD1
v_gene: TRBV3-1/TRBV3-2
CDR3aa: CASSPTHGTGGLGGYTF
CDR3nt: TGTGCCAGCAGCCCAACTCATGGGACAGGGGGTTTGGGTGGCTACACCTTC

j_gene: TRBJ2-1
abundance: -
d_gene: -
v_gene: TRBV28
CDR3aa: CATSGTHDYNEQFF
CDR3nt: TGTGCCACCTCCGGGACACACGATTACAATGAGCAGTTCTTC

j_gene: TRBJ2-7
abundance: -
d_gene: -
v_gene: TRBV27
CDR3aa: CASSPLWGLDEQYF
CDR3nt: TGTGCCAGCAGCCCCTTGTGGGGGCTAGACGAGCAGTACTTC

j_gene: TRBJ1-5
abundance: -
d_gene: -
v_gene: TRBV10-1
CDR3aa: CANGEGGDQPQHF
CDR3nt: TGCGCCAACGGGGAGGGCGGGGATCAGCCCCAGCATTTT

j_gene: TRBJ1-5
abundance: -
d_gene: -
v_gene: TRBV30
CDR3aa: CAWSPGRGNQPQHF
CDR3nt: TGTGCCTGGAGTCCAGGTAGGGGGAATCAGCCCCAGCATTTT

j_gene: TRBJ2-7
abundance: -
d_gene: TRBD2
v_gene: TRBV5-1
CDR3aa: CASSLTSGGLTYEQYF
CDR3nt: TGCGCCAGCAGCCTGACTAGCGGGGGTCTTACCTACGAGCAGTACTTC

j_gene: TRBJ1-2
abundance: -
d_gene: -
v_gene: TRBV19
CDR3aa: CASSMGGEPGYTF
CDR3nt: TGTGCCAGTAGTATGGGAGGGGAACCTGGCTACACCTTC

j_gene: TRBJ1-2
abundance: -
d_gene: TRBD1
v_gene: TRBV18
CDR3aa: CASSPTGGQHNYGYTF
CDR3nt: TGTGCCAGCTCACCTACCGGGGGACAGCATAACTATGGCTACACCTTC

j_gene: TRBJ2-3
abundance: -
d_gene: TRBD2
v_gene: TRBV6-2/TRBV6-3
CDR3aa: CASSPRSSGLRTDTQYF
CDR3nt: TGTGCCAGCAGTCCCAGATCTAGCGGACTTCGCACAGATACGCAGTATTTT

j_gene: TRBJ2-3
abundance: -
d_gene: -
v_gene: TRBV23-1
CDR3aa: CASRFNRDMRTDTQYF
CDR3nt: TGCGCCAGCAGATTTAACAGGGATATGAGGACAGATACGCAGTATTTT

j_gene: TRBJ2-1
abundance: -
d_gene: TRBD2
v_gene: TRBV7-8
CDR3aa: CASSFYGRGALSYNEQFF
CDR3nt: TGTGCCAGCAGCTTTTACGGGCGGGGGGCCTTGTCCTACAATGAGCAGTTCTTC